These 18 T cell receptor beta chains came from one sample sequenced in a study of T cells expressing NK-cell markers. TCRdb reprocessed the 5' RACE reads and stores each CDR3 protein as one record, lacking DNA. The sample shows about 550,000 distinct CDR3 sequences, and roughly 3.5% sits with its ten largest clones. Sequencing was performed on blood T cells: a sorted CD56 or NKG2C T cell subset, CD4+ or CD8+ T cells, or bulk PBMC T cells (not recorded which). These receptors originate from a man in his late teens or twenties in good health.

The rearrangement joins TRBV20-1 to TRBJ2-1; without DNA, the TCRdb call of TRBD1 cannot be checked. CDR1 is DFQATT, CDR2 SNEGSKA, per germline (reference sequence). This CDR3 has 14 residues. The CDR3: CSATGQGVYNEQFF.

J is TRBJ2-1 and V is TRBV12-3 or TRBV12-4; without DNA, the TCRdb call of TRBD2 cannot be checked. The CDR3 covers 16 residues. CDR3 amino acids: CASSLARLAGEHEQFF.

The chain couples TRBV12-3 or TRBV12-4 to TRBJ2-5. CDR3 length equals 12 residues. The CDR3 reads CASSLWEETQYF.

The rearrangement uses TRBV20-1 and TRBJ2-7. The CDR3 spans 15 residues. Germline V gene lookup returns CDR1 DFQATT and CDR2 SNEGSKA (reference sequence). The CDR3 region is CSARGKDPNTYEQYF.

The V gene is TRBV5-1, the J gene TRBJ1-3; TCRdb reports TRBD1, a call that lacks DNA to check it against. The CDR3 is made up of 16 amino acids. CDR1 is SGHRS, CDR2 YFSETQ, per germline. The CDR3 here is CASSLRPDNSGNTIYF.

The chain joins TRBV29-1 to TRBJ2-3; there is no DNA to check the TCRdb D call of TRBD2. CDR3 size: 18 residues. The V gene's germline CDR1 is SQVTM and CDR2 ANQGSEA. The CDR3 loop reads CSVDGTSGRTLTTDTQYF.

The chain carries TRBV29-1 and TRBJ1-1; with no DNA, the TCRdb D assignment of TRBD1 cannot be verified. This CDR3 has 14 residues. Germline loops: CDR1 SQVTM, CDR2 ANQGSEA. CDR3 sequence: CSVHQGWGRTEAFF.

This rearrangement joins TRBV7-2 to TRBJ1-2; TCRdb outputs TRBD1, but without DNA this stays unchecked. The CDR3 loop spans 15 amino acids. Per the germline V gene, CDR1 is SGHTA and CDR2 is FQGNSA. CDR3 sequence: CASSYRTGDYYGYTF. Full variable domain (rest looked up from reference TRBV7-2 and TRBJ1-2): GAGVSQSPSNKVTEKGKDVELRCDPISGHTALYWYRQSLGQGLEFLIYFQGNSAPDKSGLPSDRFSAERTGGSVSTLTIQRTQQEDSAVYLCASSYRTGDYYGYTFGSGTRLTVV.

This chain joins TRBV18 and TRBJ2-3; TCRdb's D call of TRBD2 is untestable without DNA. CDR1 KGHSH and CDR2 LQKENI come from the germline V gene. This CDR3 is built from 17 residues. CDR3 region: CASSPSIAGVSTDTQYF.

V is TRBV29-1 and J is TRBJ2-7; TCRdb picks TRBD1, but there is no DNA to check that call. Germline assignment: CDR1 SQVTM and CDR2 ANQGSEA. The CDR3 length is 13 residues. CDR3 in amino acids: CSVAGGQGGEQYF.

V gene TRBV6-2 or TRBV6-3 combines with J gene TRBJ2-1; TCRdb's assignment of TRBD1 cannot be checked, as there is no DNA. The CDR3 totals 17 residues. Germline lookup yields CDR1 MNHEY and CDR2 SVGEGT. CDR3 loop: CASSGGDGAFRYNEQFF.

This sequence joins TRBV12-3 or TRBV12-4 and TRBJ1-1; TCRdb reports TRBD1, a call that lacks DNA to check it against. The CDR3 spans 14 residues. The CDR3 reads CASSPGQGNTEAFF.

The genes are TRBV11-1 and TRBJ2-1; TCRdb gives TRBD1 as the D gene, but with no DNA this cannot be confirmed. The CDR3 is 17 amino acids. CDR1 and CDR2 (germline): SGHAT, FQDESV (reference sequence). The CDR3 sequence is CASSLFGTPSPYNEQFF.

The chain recombines TRBV2 with TRBJ2-1; TCRdb calls TRBD2, which cannot be checked without DNA. Germline V gene lookup returns CDR1 SNHLY and CDR2 FYNNEI. This CDR3 has 16 residues. The chain's CDR3 is CASNVGPGLRNNEQFF.

The chain couples TRBV10-2 to TRBJ1-5. There are 14 residues in the CDR3. The germline V gene encodes CDR1 WSHSY and CDR2 SAAADI. CDR3: CASSGGPMNQPQHF.

This sequence joins TRBV7-3 and TRBJ1-3; TCRdb's D gene call, TRBD1, goes unchecked for lack of DNA. This CDR3 has 16 residues. Germline V gives CDR1 SGHTA, CDR2 FQGTGA. CDR3 loop: CASSLSLGGSGNTIYF.

The J gene is TRBJ2-1, the V gene TRBV5-1; TCRdb reports TRBD2, a call that lacks DNA to check it against. The CDR3 spans 15 residues. Looked up from germline, CDR1 is SGHRS and CDR2 is YFSETQ. The CDR3 loop is CASSSRASGNDEQFF.

This chain uses TRBV13 with TRBJ1-6; TCRdb selects TRBD1, and the lack of DNA leaves this call unchecked. Germline-derived CDR1 and CDR2 are PRHDT and FYEKMQ (reference sequence). CDR3 size: 12 residues. The CDR3: CASSPGGSPLHF.